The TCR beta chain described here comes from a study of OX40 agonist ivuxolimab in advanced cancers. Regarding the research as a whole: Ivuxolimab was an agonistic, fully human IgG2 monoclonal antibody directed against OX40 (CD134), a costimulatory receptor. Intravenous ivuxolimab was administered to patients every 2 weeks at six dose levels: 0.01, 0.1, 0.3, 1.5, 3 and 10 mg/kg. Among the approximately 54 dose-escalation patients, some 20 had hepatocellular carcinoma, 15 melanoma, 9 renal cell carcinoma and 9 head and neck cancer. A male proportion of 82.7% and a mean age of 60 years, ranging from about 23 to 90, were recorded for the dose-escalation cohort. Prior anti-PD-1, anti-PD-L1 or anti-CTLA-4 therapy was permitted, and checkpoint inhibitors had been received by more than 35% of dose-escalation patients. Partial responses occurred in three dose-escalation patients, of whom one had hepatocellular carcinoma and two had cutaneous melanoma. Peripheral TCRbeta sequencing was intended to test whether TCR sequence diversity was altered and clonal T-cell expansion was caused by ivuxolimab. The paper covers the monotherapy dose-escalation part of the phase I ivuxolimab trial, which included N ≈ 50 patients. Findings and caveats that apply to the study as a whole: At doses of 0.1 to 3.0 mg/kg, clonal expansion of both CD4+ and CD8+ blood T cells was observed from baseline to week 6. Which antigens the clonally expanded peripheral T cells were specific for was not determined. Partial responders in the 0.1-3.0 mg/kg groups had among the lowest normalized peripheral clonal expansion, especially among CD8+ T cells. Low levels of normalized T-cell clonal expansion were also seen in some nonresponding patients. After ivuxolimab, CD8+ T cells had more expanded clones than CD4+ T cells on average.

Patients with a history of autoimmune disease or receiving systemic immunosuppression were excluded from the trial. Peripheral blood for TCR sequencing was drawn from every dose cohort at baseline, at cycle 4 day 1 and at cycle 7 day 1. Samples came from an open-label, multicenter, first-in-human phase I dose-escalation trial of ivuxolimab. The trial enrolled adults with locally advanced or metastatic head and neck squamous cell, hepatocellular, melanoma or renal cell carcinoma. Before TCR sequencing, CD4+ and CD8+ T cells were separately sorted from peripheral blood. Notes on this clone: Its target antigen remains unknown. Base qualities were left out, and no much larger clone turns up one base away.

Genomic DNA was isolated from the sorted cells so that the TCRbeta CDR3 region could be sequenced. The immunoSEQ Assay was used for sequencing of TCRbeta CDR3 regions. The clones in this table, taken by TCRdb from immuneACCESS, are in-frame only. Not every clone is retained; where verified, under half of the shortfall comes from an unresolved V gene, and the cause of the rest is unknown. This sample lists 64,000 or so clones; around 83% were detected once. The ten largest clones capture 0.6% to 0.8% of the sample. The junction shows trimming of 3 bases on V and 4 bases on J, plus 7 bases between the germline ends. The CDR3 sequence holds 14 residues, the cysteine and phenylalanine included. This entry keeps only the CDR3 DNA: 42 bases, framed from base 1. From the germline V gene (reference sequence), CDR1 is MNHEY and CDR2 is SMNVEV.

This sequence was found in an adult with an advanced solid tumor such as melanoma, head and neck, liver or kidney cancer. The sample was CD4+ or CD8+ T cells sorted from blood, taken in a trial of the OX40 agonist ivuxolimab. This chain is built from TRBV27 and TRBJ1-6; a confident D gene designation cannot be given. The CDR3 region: CASSFSTYNSPLHF. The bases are TGTGCCAGCAGTTTCAGCACGTATAATTCACCCCTCCACTTT.